The clone carrying this T cell receptor beta chain is a singleton in its sample. Its target is not known. The CDR3 sequence is 15 residues long. Trimming took off 0 bases at V and 0 bases at J, with 7 bases between the two ends. From germline, CDR1 is SSHAT and CDR2 FNYEAQ (reference sequence). The sample is drawn from a study of T cell responses to AZD1222 COVID-19 vaccine. Generated by immunoSEQ multiplex PCR, the TCRdb table keeps only in-frame clones and is missing some. The table includes about 77,000 clones, 80% to 95% detected once. General study findings and limits: Repertoires were obtained only post-peak T cell response. Spike was spanned by vaccine-associated CD4 TCRs, with dominance at 160-218 and 743-854.

Pooled together were second doses at about 4 or about 12 weeks. The chain recombines TRBV7-7 with TRBJ2-3; D may be TRBD1 (5 bases). The receptor was isolated from an adult who received the AZD1222 COVID-19 vaccine. Sequencing used peripheral blood, obtained 28 days after the second AZD1222 dose. The CDR3 spells CASSLAGHSTDTQYF. CDR3 nucleotides: TGTGCCAGCAGCTTAGCGGGGCATAGCACAGATACGCAGTATTTT.